This TCR beta chain was profiled in a study of blood T cells in healthy people across ages. Through a sample-barcoded 5' primer and a J-beta primer mix, a second PCR was run for about 6 to 12 cycles. TCRdb analysed the 5' RACE reads with MiXCR anew, one entry per CDR3 protein. The sample holds about 930,000 distinct CDR3 sequences, around 29% seen once. V lost 7 bases, J lost 2 bases, and 9 bases lay in between. Germline-derived CDR1 and CDR2 are SQVTM and ANQGSEA. The CDR3 is made up of 11 amino acids. The same data also went into a second study, on T cells of mothers and their children.

This TCR came from a woman aged 40 to 50 in good health. Material for sequencing was blood. This chain connects TRBV29-1 to TRBJ2-7; tentatively, D is TRBD1 (5 bases). CDR3: CSAQDTYEQYF. CDR3 nucleotides: TGCAGCGCACAGGATACCTACGAGCAGTACTTC.